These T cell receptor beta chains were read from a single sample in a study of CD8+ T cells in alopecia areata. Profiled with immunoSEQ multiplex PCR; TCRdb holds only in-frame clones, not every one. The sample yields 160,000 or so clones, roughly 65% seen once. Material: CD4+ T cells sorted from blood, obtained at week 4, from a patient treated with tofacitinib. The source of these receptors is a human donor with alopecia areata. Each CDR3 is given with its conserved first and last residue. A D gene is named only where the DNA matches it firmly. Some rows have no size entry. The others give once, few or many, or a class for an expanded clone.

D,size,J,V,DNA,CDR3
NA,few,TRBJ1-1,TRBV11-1,TGTGCCAGCAGCTTATCCGCTAGCCTGGAGGCTTTCTTT,CASSLSASLEAFF
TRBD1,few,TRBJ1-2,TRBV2,TGTGCCAGCCAATCTTTCAGGGGGCATGGCTACACCTTC,CASQSFRGHGYTF
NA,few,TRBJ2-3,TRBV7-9,TGTGCCAGCAGCTGGGGTGCAGATACGCAGTATTTT,CASSWGADTQYF
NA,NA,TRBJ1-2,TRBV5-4,TGTGCCAGCAGCGGGGTCGGGGGCGCAACCTATGGCTACACCTTC,CASSGVGGATYGYTF
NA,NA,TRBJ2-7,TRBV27,TGTGCCAGCAGTTTTAGCGGGACAGGGTCCTACGAGCAGTACTTC,CASSFSGTGSYEQYF
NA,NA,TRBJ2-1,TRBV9,TGTGCCAGCAGCGTAGTTCTAGGGGGTGAGCAGTTCTTC,CASSVVLGGEQFF
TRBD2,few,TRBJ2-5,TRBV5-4,TGTGCCAGCAGCTTGGCAGGGGCGGGAGGGACCCAGTACTTC,CASSLAGAGGTQYF
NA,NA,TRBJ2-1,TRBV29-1,TGCAGCGTTGAGAAGGGCAGGGTCTCCTACAATGAGCAGTTCTTC,CSVEKGRVSYNEQFF
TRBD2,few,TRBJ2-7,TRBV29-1,TGCAGCGTTGTAGGAAGTCCGGGGGGCTACGAGCAGTACTTC,CSVVGSPGGYEQYF
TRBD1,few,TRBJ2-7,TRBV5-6,TGTGCCAGCAGCTTCCGTGGGACAGGGAACTACGAGCAGTACTTC,CASSFRGTGNYEQYF
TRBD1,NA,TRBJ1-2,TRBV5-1,TGCGCCAGCAGCTTGGCCGGTGGAGGGGGCAATGGCTACACCTTC,CASSLAGGGGNGYTF
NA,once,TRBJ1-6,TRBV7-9,TGTGCCAGCAGCTTAGACGGGGAGACACCCCTCCACTTT,CASSLDGETPLHF
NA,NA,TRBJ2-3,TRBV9,TGTGCCAGCAGCGTAACGGCAGATACGCAGTATTTT,CASSVTADTQYF
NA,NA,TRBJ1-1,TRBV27,TGTGCCAGCAGTTTCGACAGGATTGCTGAAGCTTTCTTT,CASSFDRIAEAFF
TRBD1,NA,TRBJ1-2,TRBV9,TGTGCCAGCAGCGCCCCGCAGGGGGCCGGGTATGGCTACACCTTC,CASSAPQGAGYGYTF
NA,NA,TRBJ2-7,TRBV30,TGTGCCTGGAGTTTCACCGGGAGATCCTACGAGCAGTACTTC,CAWSFTGRSYEQYF
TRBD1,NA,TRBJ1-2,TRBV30,TGTGCCTGGAGTATTATCGGGACAGGGGGCGGCTACACCTTC,CAWSIIGTGGGYTF
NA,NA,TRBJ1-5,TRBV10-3,TGTGCCATCAGTGAGTCATCGGGAGGGACGAGTGATCAGCCCCAGCATTTT,CAISESSGGTSDQPQHF
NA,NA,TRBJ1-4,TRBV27,TGTGCCAGCAGCCGGTGGAAGGTTGATGAAAAACTGTTTTTT,CASSRWKVDEKLFF
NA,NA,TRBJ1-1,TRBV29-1,TGCAGCGGCTCAGCCATGAACACTGAAGCTTTCTTT,CSGSAMNTEAFF
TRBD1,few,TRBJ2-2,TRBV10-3,TGTGCCATCAGTGGGGGGACAGGGAACACCGGGGAGCTGTTTTTT,CAISGGTGNTGELFF
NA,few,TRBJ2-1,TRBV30,TGTGCCTGGCTCACAGGGAACAATGAGCAGTTCTTC,CAWLTGNNEQFF
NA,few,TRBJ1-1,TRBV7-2,TGTGCCAGCAGCTTAGACGGGGCAGGGCGGGGTGCTTTCTTT,CASSLDGAGRGAFF
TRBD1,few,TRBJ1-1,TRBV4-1,TGCGCCAGCAGTCGAATACTGGACAGGGTGAACACTGAAGCTTTCTTT,CASSRILDRVNTEAFF
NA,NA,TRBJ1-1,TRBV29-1,TGCAGCGTTGATCTGGGTCAGGGGAACACTGAAGCTTTCTTT,CSVDLGQGNTEAFF
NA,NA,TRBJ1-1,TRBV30,TGTGCCTGGAGAGGGTACGGCTACACTGAAGCTTTCTTT,CAWRGYGYTEAFF
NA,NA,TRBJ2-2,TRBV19,TGTGCCAGTAAGGTCACCGGGGAGCTGTTTTTT,CASKVTGELFF
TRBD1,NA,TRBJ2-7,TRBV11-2,TGTGCCAGCAGCACCCTAAGGGGCCGGGACAGGGACAACGAGCAGTACTTC,CASSTLRGRDRDNEQYF
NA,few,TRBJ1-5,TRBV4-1,TGCGCCAGCAGCCCCGGGCCTAGCAATCAGCCCCAGCATTTT,CASSPGPSNQPQHF
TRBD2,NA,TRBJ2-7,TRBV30,TGTGCTTCCCGGGGGGGTTACGAGCAGTACTTC,CASRGGYEQYF
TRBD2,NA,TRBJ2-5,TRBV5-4,TGTGCCAGCAGCTTAGGGGCTAGCGGGGGGGAACAAGAGACCCAGTACTTC,CASSLGASGGEQETQYF
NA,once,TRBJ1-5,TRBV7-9,TGTGCCAGCAGCTTAGCTGGGGGATCACAGCCCCAGCATTTT,CASSLAGGSQPQHF
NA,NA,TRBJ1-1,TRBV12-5,TGTGCTAGTGGTTTGGTAATCTCGAGAATGAACACTGAAGCTTTCTTT,CASGLVISRMNTEAFF
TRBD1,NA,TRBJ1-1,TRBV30,TGTGCCTGGAGCAGGACAGGGAGCACTGAAGCTTTCTTT,CAWSRTGSTEAFF
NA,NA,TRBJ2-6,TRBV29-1,TGCAGCGTTGGAAGGGCTGGGGCCAACGTCCTGACTTTC,CSVGRAGANVLTF
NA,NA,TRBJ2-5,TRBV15,TGTGCCACCAGCAGAGAATGGGCGCCGGCCCAAGAGACCCAGTACTTC,CATSREWAPAQETQYF
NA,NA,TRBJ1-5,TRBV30,TGTGCCTGGAGCGAACAGAGGACCCAGCCCCAGCATTTT,CAWSEQRTQPQHF
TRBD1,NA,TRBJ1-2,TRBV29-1,TGCAGCGCCGTAGGACAGGGTGTGGGCTACACCTTC,CSAVGQGVGYTF
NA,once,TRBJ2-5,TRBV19,TGTGCCAGTAGTATAGTAGGGAAAGAGACCCAGTACTTC,CASSIVGKETQYF
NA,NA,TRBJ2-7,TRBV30,TGTGCCTGGAGTGTGTTATGGAACGAGCAGTACTTC,CAWSVLWNEQYF
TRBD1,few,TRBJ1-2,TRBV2,TGTGCCAGCAGTCGGCGGGGACAGGGGGGGAGTCCAAACTATGGCTACACCTTC,CASSRRGQGGSPNYGYTF
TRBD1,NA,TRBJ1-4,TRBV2,TGTGCCAGCAGTCCAGGGGGCAGGGGTGAAAAACTGTTTTTT,CASSPGGRGEKLFF
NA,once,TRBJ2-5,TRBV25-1,TGCGCCAGCAGTGTGGGCGGCCCGGAGACCCAGTACTTC,CASSVGGPETQYF
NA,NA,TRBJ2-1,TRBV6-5,TGTGCCAGCAGTTACGGGCTATCACAGGGCCATGAGCAGTTCTTC,CASSYGLSQGHEQFF
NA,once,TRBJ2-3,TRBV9,TGTGCCAGCAGCGTACTGGGAAGCTCAGATACGCAGTATTTT,CASSVLGSSDTQYF
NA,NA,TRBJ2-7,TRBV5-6,TGTGCCAGCAGCTTGGCCGGGGTTTCCGTCGAGCAGTACTTC,CASSLAGVSVEQYF
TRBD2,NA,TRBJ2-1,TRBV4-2,TGTGCCAGCAGCCACTCCGGGACTAGCAATAAAGGGCAGTTCTTC,CASSHSGTSNKGQFF
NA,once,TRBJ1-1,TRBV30,TGTGCCTGGAGTCCTAAACGGGGGCACACTGAAGCTTTCTTT,CAWSPKRGHTEAFF
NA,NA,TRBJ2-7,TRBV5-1,TGCGCCAGCTCCTGGACATTAGCTTACGAGCAGTACTTC,CASSWTLAYEQYF
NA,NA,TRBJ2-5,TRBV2,TGTGCCACCTCCCCGGGGACGTACCAAGAGACCCAGTACTTC,CATSPGTYQETQYF
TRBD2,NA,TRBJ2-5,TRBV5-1,TGCGCCAGCAGCTCCCGGGCTAGCGGCCAAGAGACCCAGTACTTC,CASSSRASGQETQYF
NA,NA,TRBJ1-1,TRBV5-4,TGTGCCAGCAGCCACGGACAGAACACTGAAGCTTTCTTT,CASSHGQNTEAFF
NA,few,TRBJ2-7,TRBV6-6,TGTGCCAGCACCGCCCGTGGCTACGAGCAGTACTTC,CASTARGYEQYF
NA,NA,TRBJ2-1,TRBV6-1,TGTGCCAGCAGTGAAGAGATTTGGTATGGAACAGGCCAGTTCTTC,CASSEEIWYGTGQFF
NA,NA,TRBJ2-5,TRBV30,TGTGCCTGGACATCAGGGCAAGAGACCCAGTACTTC,CAWTSGQETQYF